Reported below is one T cell receptor beta chain. Its antigen is currently unknown. This sample is part of a study of cytomegalovirus exposure and HLA in healthy donors. The study's findings and limits: Segments of the TCR beta V type were, in most cases, productive about 90% or about 30% of the time in an earlier analysis. Overall, roughly 160 TCR beta chains were annotated as cytomegalovirus-associated. TCR beta V- and J-gene trimming, according to a later analysis, was linked to a missense DCLRE1C variant.

The germline gives CDR1 SGHRS, CDR2 YFSETQ. The CDR3 totals 14 residues. The PCR used 60 Vbeta and 13 Jbeta primers. Authors' analysis steps: Counted up in a later analysis, unique TCR beta chains came to around 80 million, with around 10 million shared. The protocol was immunoSEQ multiplex PCR, while the TCRdb copy is restricted to in-frame clones and leaves out a portion. For V, J and clone size, that table is used; D and trimming come from the DNA. The sample gives around 130,000 clones, around 9% of which show up once; around 5.5% is in the top ten. The rearrangement uses TRBV5-1 and TRBJ2-5, with unresolved D. The better agreement between TRBJ2-7 and the DNA end casts doubt on the J call. The origin of this receptor is a man aged 35-49 years in good health and CMV-seronegative. Sequencing used PBMCs. The CDR3 nucleotides are TGCGCCAGCAGCTTGGATGCGGCTGACTACGAGCAGTACTTC. Translated: CASSLDAADYEQYF.